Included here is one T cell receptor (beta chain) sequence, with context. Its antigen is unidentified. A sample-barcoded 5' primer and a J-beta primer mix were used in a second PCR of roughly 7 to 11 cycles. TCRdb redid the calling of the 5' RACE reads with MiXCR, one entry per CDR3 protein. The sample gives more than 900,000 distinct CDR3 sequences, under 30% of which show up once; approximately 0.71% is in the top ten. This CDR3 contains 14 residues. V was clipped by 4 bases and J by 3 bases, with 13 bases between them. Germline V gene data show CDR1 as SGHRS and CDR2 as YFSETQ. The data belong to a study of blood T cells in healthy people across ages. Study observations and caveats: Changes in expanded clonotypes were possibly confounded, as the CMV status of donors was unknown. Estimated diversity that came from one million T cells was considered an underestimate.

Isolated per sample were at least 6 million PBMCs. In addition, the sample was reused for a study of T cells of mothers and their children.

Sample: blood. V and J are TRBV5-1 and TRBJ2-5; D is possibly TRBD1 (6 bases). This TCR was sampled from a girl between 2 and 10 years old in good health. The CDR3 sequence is CASSVDRLEETQYF. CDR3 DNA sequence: TGCGCCAGCAGCGTAGACAGGTTGGAAGAGACCCAGTACTTC.